The source of this TCR beta chain is a study of blood T cell repertoires in COVID-19 (dated by TCRdb to 2020 to 2022). Study-wide context: Collaborator samples came from the United States, Italy and Spain and covered acute and convalescent phases of COVID-19. The prospective study material was composed of cDNA or gDNA derived from T cells, B-cell-depleted T cells, or PBMCs. The dataset comprised deeply sampled blood TCRbeta repertoires from subjects exposed to, actively infected with, or recovered from COVID-19. The repertoires were released in a freely available public database meant as a resource for research on the immune response to SARS-CoV-2. Samples came from the ongoing ImmuneRACE study (first 160 participants) plus 1,254 subjects from 6 global collaborators. The sample metadata nearly always contained a de-identified subject ID, COVID-19 status, age in years and sex. Where available, HLA class I and class II types were obtained from metadata supplied by the sample provider rather than from assay-based typing.

TCRbeta CDR3 regions were amplified from genomic DNA by means of the immunoSEQ Assay, a bias-controlled multiplex PCR. As for how the authors treated the data: Within the assay, amplification of reference gene primers was used to estimate how many nucleated cells each sample contained. To quantify the absolute abundance of each unique TCRbeta CDR3 rearrangement, sequence reads were collapsed and filtered. For each sample, productive Simpson clonality was calculated as the square root of Simpson's diversity index over productive rearrangements. The source is immuneACCESS, and TCRdb retained only in-frame sequences with V and J called. Part of the clones is not carried over; for the studies checked, unresolved V genes explain less than half of this, and the remainder is unexplained. V, J and clone size are those of that table, while D and trimming were read from the DNA. Recorded for this sample are 300,000 to 400,000 clones; about nine tenths of them occurred a single time. Roughly 8.9% of the sample rests with the top ten.

One collaborating source in Seattle enrolled patients while the patients were actively infected and followed the patients over time throughout the course of disease. Whole blood was collected in K2EDTA tubes by collaborating institutions according to the institutions' own protocols. For TCRbeta analysis, collaborator samples were shipped as frozen whole blood, as isolated PBMCs, or as DNA extracted from either sample type. The V end loses 4 bases and the J end loses 8 bases, and a stretch of 11 bases separates them. Reading from cysteine to phenylalanine, the CDR3 counts 12 amino acids. The kept DNA is CDR3 alone, 36 bases in frame from the first base. CDR1 MDHEN and CDR2 SYDVKM were looked up in the germline V gene. Points the paper makes about the study in general: How much clinical and demographic metadata was included differed by source and by participant, and the metadata was provided uncurated.

About this clone itself: The clone's antigen remains unknown. Per-base quality was not reported, and no clone a single base away is much larger than it.

The clonotype was recovered from a man aged 25-45 years with COVID-19, enrolled during active disease. The chain employs TRBV28 and TRBJ1-2; the D gene assignment is ambiguous. The sample consisted of peripheral blood. CDR3 region: CASSSPQSGYTF. The base sequence is TGTGCCAGCAGTTCGCCCCAAAGCGGCTACACCTTC.